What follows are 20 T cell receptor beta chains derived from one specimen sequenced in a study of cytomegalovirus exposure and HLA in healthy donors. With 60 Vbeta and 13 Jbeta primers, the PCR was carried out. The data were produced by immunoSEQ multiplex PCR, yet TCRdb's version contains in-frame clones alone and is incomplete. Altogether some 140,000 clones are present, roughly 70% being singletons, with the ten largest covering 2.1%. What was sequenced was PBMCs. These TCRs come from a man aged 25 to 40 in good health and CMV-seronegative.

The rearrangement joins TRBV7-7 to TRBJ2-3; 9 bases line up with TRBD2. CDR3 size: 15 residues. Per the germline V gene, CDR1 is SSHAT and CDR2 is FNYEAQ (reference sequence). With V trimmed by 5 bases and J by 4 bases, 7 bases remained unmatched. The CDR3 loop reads CASSPGLAAADTQYF. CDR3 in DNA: TGTGCCAGCAGCCCGGGACTAGCCGCCGCAGATACGCAGTATTTT.

The CDR3 DNA sequence: TGTGCCAGCAGCTTCGGACTAGCGAACAACGAGCAGTACTTC. Translation: CASSFGLANNEQYF. The V and J genes are TRBV5-4 and TRBJ2-7, with 9 bases identical to TRBD2. The CDR3 runs to 14 residues. V lost 2 bases and J lost 5; bases outside the gene matches: 5. Germline V gene lookup returns CDR1 SGHNT and CDR2 YYREEE (reference sequence).

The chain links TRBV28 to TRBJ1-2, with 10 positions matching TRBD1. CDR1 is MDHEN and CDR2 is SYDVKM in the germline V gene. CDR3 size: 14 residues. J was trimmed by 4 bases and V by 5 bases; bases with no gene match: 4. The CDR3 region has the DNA TGTGCCAGCAGTACCGGGACAGGGGCCTATGGCTACACCTTC. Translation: CASSTGTGAYGYTF.

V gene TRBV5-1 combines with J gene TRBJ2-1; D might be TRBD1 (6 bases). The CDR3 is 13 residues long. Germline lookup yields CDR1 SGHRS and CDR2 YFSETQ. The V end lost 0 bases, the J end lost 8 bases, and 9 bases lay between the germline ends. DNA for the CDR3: TGCGCCAGCAGCTTGGGGGGGCGGGATGAGCAGTTCTTC. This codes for CASSLGGRDEQFF.

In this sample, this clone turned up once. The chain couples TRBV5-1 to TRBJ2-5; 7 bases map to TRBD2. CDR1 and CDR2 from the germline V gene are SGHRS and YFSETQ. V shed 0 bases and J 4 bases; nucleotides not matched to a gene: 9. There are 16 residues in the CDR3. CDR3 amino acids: CASSLDAVREGETQYF. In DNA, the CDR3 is TGCGCCAGCAGCTTGGATGCAGTGAGGGAGGGAGAGACCCAGTACTTC.

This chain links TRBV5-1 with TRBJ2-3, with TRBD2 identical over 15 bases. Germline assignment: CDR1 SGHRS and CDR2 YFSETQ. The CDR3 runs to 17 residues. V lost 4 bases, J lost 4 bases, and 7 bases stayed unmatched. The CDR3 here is CASSGGLAGGPSDTQYF. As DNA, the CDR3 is TGCGCCAGCAGCGGAGGACTAGCGGGGGGGCCCTCAGATACGCAGTATTTT.

The CDR3, as DNA: TGTGCCAGTAGTTATCCGGGACAGCGAGAGACCCAGTACTTC. It encodes CASSYPGQRETQYF. The chain couples TRBV19 to TRBJ2-5; 7 nucleotides align to TRBD1. V lost 5 bases, J lost 4 bases, and 7 bases stayed unmatched. The CDR3 spans 14 residues. Per germline, CDR1 LNHDA and CDR2 SQIVND (reference sequence).

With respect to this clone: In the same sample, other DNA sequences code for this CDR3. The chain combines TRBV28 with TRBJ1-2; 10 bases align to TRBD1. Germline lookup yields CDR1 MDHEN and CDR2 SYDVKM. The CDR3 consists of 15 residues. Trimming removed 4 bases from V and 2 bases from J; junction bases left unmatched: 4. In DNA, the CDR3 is TGTGCCAGCAGTTCGCCGGGACAGGGGAACTATGGCTACACCTTC. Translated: CASSSPGQGNYGYTF.

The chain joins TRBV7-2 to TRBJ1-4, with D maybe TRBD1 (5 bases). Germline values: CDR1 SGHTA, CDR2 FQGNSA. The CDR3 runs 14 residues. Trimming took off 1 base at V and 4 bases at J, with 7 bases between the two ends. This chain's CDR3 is CASSLGGVNEKLFF. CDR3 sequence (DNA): TGTGCCAGCAGCTTAGGGGGGGTTAATGAAAAACTGTTTTTT.

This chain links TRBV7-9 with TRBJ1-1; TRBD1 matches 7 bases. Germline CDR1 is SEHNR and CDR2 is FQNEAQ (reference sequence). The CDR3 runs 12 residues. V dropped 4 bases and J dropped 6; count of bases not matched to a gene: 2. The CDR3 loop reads CASSYQGAEAFF. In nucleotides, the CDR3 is TGTGCCAGCAGCTACCAGGGGGCTGAAGCTTTCTTT. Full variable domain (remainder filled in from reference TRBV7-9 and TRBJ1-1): DTGVSQNPRHKITKRGQNVTFRCDPISEHNRLYWYRQTLGQGPEFLTYFQNEAQLEKSRLLSDRFSAERPKGSFSTLEIQRTEQGDSAMYLCASSYQGAEAFFGQGTRLTVV.

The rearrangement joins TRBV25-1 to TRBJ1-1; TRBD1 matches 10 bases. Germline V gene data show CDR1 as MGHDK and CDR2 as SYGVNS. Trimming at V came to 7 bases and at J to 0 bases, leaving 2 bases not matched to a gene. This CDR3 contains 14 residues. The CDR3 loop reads CASKGQGVNTEAFF. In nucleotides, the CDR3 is TGTGCCAGCAAAGGACAGGGGGTGAACACTGAAGCTTTCTTT.

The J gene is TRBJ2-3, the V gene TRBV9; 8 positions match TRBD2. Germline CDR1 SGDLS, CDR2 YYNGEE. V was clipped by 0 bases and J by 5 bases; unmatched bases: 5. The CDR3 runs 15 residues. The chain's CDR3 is CASSVVGGAVDTQYF. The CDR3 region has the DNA TGTGCCAGCAGCGTAGTCGGGGGGGCTGTAGATACGCAGTATTTT.

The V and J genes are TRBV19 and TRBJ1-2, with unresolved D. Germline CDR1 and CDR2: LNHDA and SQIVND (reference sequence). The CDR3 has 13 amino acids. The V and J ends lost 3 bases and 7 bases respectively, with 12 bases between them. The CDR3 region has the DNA TGTGCCAGTAGTATCCTCGCCGAGGGTGGCTACACCTTC. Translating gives CASSILAEGGYTF.

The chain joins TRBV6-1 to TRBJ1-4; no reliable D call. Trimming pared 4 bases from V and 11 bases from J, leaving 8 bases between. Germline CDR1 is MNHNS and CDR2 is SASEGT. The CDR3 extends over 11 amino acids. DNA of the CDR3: TGTGCCAGCAGTGTCTCGGGGAAACTGTTTTTT. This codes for CASSVSGKLFF.

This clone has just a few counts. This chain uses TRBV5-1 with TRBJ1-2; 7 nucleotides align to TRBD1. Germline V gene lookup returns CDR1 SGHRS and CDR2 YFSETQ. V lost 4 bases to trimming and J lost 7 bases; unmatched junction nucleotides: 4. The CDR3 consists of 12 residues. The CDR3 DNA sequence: TGCGCCAGCAGCCAGACAGGGCGTGGCTACACCTTC. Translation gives CASSQTGRGYTF. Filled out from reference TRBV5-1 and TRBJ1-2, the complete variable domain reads KAGVTQTPRYLIKTRGQQVTLSCSPISGHRSVSWYQQTPGQGLQFLFEYFSETQRNKGNFPGRFSGRQFSNSRSEMNVSTLELGDSALYLCASSQTGRGYTFGSGTRLTVV.

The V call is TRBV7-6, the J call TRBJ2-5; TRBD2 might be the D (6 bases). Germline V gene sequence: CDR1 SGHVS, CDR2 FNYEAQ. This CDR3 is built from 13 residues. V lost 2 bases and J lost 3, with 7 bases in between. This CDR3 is CASSLWTKETQYF. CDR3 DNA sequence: TGTGCCAGCAGCTTATGGACTAAAGAGACCCAGTACTTC.

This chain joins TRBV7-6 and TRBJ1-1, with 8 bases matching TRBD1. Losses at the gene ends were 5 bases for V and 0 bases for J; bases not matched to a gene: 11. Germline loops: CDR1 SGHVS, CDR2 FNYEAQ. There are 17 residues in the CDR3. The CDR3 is CASSLGQGAPMNTEAFF. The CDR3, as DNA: TGTGCCAGCAGCCTAGGACAGGGAGCCCCAATGAACACTGAAGCTTTCTTT.

CDR3 in amino acids: CASSQIGQGAGGELFF. In DNA, the CDR3 is TGTGCCAGTAGTCAGATCGGACAGGGGGCTGGCGGGGAGCTGTTTTTT. The rearrangement uses TRBV19 and TRBJ2-2; TRBD1 aligns across 11 bases. V was clipped by 5 bases and J by 7 bases; unmatched bases: 9. The CDR3 runs to 16 residues. Germline CDR1 is LNHDA and CDR2 is SQIVND (reference sequence).

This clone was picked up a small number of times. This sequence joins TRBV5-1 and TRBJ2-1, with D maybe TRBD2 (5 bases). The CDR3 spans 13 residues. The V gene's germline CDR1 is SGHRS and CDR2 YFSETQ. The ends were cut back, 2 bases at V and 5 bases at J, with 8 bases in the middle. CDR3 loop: CASSFGLNNEQFF. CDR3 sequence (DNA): TGCGCCAGCAGCTTTGGACTGAACAATGAGCAGTTCTTC.

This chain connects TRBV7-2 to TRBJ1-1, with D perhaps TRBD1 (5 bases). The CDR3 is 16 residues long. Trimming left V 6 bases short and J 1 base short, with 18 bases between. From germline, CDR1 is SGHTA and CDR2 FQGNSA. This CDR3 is CASSRLVTASNTEAFF. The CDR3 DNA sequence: TGTGCCAGCAGTCGCTTAGTGACAGCCTCGAACACTGAAGCTTTCTTT.